This TCR beta chain is drawn from a study of blood T cell repertoires in COVID-19. CDR3 length: 13 residues. Germline-derived CDR1 and CDR2 are SGHRS and YFSETQ. V lost 6 bases to trimming and J lost 6 bases, with 14 bases between them. In its sample, this clone was seen once. The table came from immunoSEQ multiplex PCR; TCRdb's copy has only in-frame clones and leaves some out. Of 250,000 or so clones in the sample, 70% to 90% were seen once. The sequence derives from a woman between 50 and 59 years old who had recovered from COVID-19. The genes are TRBV5-1 and TRBJ2-3, with a weak D call TRBD1 (6 bases). The sequenced sample was PBMCs or T cells enriched from blood (not recorded which). This CDR3 reads CASTEGVGDTQYF. The CDR3 DNA follows: TGCGCCAGCACTGAGGGGGTAGGCGATACGCAGTATTTT.